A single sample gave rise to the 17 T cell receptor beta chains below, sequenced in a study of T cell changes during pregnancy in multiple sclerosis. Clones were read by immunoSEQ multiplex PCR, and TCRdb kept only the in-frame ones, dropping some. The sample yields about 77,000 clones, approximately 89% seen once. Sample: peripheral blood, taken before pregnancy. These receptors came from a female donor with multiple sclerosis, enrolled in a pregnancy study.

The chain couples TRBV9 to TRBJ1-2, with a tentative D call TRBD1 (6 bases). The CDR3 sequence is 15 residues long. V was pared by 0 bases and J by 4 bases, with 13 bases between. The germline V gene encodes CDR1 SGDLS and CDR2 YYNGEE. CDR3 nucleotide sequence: TGTGCCAGCAGCGTAGACGCAGGGGAGGGCTATGGCTACACCTTC. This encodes CASSVDAGEGYGYTF.

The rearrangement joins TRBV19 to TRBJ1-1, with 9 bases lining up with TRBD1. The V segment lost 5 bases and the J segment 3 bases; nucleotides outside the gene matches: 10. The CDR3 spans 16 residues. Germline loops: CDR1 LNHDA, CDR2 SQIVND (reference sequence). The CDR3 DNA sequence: TGTGCCAGTAGTCTGAAAGGGACAGGGTTCCACACTGAAGCTTTCTTT. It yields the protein CASSLKGTGFHTEAFF.

CDR3 sequence (DNA): TGTGCCAGCAGCTTACGAGGGGGCTATTCTAATGAGCAGTTCTTC. Protein: CASSLRGGYSNEQFF. The chain combines TRBV7-3 with TRBJ2-1; 7 bases are shared with TRBD1. This CDR3 comprises 15 residues. V lost 2 bases, J lost 7 bases, and 8 bases stayed unmatched. CDR1 is SGHTA, CDR2 FQGTGA, per germline.

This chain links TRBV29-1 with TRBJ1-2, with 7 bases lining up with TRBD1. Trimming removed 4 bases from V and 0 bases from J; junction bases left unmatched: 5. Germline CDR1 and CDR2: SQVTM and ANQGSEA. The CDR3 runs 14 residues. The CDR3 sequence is CSVARGNANYGYTF. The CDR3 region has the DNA TGCAGCGTTGCCAGGGGGAACGCTAACTATGGCTACACCTTC.

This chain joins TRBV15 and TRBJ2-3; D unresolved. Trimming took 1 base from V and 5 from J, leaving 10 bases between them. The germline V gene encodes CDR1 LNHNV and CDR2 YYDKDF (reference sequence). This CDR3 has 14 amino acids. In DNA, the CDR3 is TGTGCCACCAGCAGAGCCTGGTCCGGAGATACGCAGTATTTT. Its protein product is CATSRAWSGDTQYF.

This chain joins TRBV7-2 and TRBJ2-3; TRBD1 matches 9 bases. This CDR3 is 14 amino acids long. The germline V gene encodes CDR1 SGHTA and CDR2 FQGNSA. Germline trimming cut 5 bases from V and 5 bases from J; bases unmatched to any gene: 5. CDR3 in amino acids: CASSLRQGEDTQYF. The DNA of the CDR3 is TGTGCCAGCAGCCTTAGACAGGGGGAAGATACGCAGTATTTT.

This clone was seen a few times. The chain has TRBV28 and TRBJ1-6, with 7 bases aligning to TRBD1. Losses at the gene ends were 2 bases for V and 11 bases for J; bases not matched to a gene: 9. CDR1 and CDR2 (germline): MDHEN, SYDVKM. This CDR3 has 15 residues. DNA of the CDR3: TGTGCCAGCAGTTTAGGGCAACAGGGGAATCCACCCCTCCACTTT. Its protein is CASSLGQQGNPPLHF.

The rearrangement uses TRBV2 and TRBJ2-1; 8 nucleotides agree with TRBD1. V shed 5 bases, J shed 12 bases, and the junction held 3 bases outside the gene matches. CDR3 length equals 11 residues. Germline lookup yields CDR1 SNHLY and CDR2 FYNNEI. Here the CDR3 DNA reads TGTGCCAGCAGTAAAGACAGGGGGCAGTTCTTC. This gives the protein CASSKDRGQFF.

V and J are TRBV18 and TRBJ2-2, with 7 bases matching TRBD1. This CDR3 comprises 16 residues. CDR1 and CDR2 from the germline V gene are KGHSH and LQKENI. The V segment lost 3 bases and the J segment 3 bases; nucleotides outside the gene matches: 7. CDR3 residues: CASSPPGQRYTGELFF. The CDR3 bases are TGTGCCAGCTCACCTCCGGGACAGCGGTACACCGGGGAGCTGTTTTTT. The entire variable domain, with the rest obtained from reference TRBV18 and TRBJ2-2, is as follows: NAGVMQNPRHLVRRRGQEARLRCSPMKGHSHVYWYRQLPEEGLKFMVYLQKENIIDESGMPKERFSAEFPKEGPSILRIQQVVRGDSAAYFCASSPPGQRYTGELFFGEGSRLTVL.

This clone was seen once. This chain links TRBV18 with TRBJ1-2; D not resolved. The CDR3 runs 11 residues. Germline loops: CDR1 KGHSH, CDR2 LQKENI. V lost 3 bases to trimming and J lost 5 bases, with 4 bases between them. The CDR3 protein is CASSPEYGYTF. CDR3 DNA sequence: TGTGCCAGCTCACCGGAGTATGGCTACACCTTC.

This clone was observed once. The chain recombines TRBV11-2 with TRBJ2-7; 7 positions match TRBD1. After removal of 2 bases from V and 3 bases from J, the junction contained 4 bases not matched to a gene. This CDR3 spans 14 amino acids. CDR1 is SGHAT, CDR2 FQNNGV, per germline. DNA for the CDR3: TGTGCCAGCAGCTTATACCGGGACAGCTACGAGCAGTACTTC. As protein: CASSLYRDSYEQYF.

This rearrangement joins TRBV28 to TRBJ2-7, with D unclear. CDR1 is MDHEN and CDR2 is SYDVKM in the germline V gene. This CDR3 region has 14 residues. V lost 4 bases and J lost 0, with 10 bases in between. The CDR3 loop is CASSYTRLSYEQYF. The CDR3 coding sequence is TGTGCCAGCAGTTATACCCGACTCTCCTACGAGCAGTACTTC.

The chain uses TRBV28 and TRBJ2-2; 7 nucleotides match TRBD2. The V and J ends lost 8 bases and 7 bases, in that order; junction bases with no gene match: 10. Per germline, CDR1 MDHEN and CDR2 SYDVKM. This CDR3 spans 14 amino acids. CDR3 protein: CASRGGGSVGELFF. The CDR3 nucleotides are TGTGCCAGCCGTGGGGGGGGGTCCGTCGGGGAGCTGTTTTTT.

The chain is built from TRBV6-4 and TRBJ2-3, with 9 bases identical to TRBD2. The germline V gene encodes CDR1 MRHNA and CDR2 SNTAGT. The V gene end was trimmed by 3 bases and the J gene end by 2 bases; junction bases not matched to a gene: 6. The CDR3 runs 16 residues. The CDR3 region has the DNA TGTGCCAGCAGTGAGGGTAGCGGGGGCCCCACAGATACGCAGTATTTT. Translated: CASSEGSGGPTDTQYF.

The CDR3 protein is CASSLWLAGSYNEQFF. CDR3 coding DNA: TGTGCCAGCAGCTTATGGCTAGCGGGGAGCTACAATGAGCAGTTCTTC. V is TRBV7-9 and J is TRBJ2-1; 9 nucleotides agree with TRBD2. V trimming: 2 bases; J trimming: 3 bases; junction bases outside the gene matches: 5. The CDR3 contains 16 residues. Germline V gene data show CDR1 as SEHNR and CDR2 as FQNEAQ (reference sequence).

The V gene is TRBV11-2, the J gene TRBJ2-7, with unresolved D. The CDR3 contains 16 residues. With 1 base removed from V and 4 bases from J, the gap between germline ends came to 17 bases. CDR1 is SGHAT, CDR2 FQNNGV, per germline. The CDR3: CASSLVRGRRSYEQYF. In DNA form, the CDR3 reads TGTGCCAGCAGCTTAGTTCGCGGTAGAAGATCTTACGAGCAGTACTTC.

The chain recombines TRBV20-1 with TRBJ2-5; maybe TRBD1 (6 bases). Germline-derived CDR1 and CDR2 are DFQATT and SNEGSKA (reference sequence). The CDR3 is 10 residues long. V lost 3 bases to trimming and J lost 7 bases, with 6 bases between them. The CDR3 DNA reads TGCAGTGCTAGCAGGGGGACCCAGTACTTC. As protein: CSASRGTQYF.